This TCR beta chain comes out of a study of type 1 regulatory T cells. General observations from the study: Type 1 regulatory T cells had a more restricted TCR repertoire than non-type 1 regulatory T cells.

One entry per CDR3 protein results from TCRdb running MiXCR on the reads. This table holds around 5,000 distinct CDR3 sequences, approximately 24% found once. Remarks on this clonotype: Its antigen is not identified. Given a far larger clone just one base away, this is likely a sequencing read error. A read error is likely, as this CDR3 ends without the conserved phenylalanine or tryptophan.

Germline V CDR1 and CDR2: DFQATT, SNEGSKA (reference sequence). CDR3 length: 13 amino acids. The source material was cultured type 1 regulatory T (Tr1) cells, either the whole culture or a sorted fraction (not recorded which). The chain links TRBV20-1 to TRBJ2-7; D is perhaps TRBD2 (6 bases). The end of the DNA aligns better with TRBJ2-5, so the J call may be wrong. The source of this sequence is a human donor in good health. The CDR3 DNA sequence: TGCAGTGCTAGAGGGGGACTCATAGAGACCCAGTACTCC. Amino acids: CSARGGLIETQYS.